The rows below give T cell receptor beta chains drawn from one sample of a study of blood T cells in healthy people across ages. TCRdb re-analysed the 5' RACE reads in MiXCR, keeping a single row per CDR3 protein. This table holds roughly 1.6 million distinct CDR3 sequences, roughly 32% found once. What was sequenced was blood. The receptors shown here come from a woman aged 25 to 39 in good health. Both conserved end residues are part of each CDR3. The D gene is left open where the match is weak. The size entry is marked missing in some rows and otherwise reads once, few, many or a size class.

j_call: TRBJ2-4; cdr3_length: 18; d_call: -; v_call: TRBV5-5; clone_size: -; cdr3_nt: TGTGCCAGCAGCTTGCGTATTCTAGATAATTTAGCCAAAAACATTCAGTACTTC; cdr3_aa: CASSLRILDNLAKNIQYF
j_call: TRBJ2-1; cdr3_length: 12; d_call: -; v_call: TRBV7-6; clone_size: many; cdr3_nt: TGTGCCAGCAGCTTATCAGGGGATGAGCAGTTCTTC; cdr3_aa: CASSLSGDEQFF
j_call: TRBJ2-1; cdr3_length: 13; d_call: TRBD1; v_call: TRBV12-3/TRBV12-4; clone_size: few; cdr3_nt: TGTGCCAGCAGCCGCGGACAGGCCGGGGAGCAGTTCTTC; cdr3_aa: CASSRGQAGEQFF
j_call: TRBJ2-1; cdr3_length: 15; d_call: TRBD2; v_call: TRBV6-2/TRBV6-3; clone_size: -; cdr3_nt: TGTGCCAGCAGTTACTTCGGGGGGTCCTACAATGAGCAGTTCTTC; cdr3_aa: CASSYFGGSYNEQFF
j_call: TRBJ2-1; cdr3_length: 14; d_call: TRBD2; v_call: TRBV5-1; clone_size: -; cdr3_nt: TGCGCCAGCCGGCCTAGCGGGATAGGGGGTGTGCAGTTCTTC; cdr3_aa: CASRPSGIGGVQFF
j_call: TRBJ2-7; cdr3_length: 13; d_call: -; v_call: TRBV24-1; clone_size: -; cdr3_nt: TGTGCCACCGGTGCGGGGCGCGGCTACGAGCAGTACTTC; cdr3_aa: CATGAGRGYEQYF
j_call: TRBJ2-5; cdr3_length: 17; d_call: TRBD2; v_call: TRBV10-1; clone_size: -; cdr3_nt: TGCGCCAGCAGTGAGGGGACTAGCGAGAGACTACAAGAGACCCAGTACTTC; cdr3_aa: CASSEGTSERLQETQYF
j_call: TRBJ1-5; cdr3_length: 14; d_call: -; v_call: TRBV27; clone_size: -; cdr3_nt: TGTGCCAGCAGATTAGGGGGGGGGACTCAGCCCCAGCATTTT; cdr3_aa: CASRLGGGTQPQHF
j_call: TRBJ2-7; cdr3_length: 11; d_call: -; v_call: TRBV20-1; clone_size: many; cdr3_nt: TGCAGTGCCGGGACTGCCGAGGTGCAGTACTTC; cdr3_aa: CSAGTAEVQYF
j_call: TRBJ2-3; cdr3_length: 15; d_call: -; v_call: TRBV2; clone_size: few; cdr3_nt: TGTGCCAGCAGCCCTATGCAGGGGATCACAGATACGCAGTATTTT; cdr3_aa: CASSPMQGITDTQYF
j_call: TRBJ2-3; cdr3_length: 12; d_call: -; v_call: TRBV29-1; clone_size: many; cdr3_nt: TGCAGCGTTGAAGGGGACCCTGATACGCAGTATTTT; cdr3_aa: CSVEGDPDTQYF
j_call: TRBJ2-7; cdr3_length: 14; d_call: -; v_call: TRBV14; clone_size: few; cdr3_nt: TGTGCCAGCAGCCAAGCGTTAGACAGCTACGAGCAGTACTTC; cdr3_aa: CASSQALDSYEQYF
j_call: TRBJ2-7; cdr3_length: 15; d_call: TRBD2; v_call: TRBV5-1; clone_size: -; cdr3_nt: TGCGCCAGCAGCTCCGGGACTAGCGGGGGTAGGGTGCAGTACTTC; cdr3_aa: CASSSGTSGGRVQYF
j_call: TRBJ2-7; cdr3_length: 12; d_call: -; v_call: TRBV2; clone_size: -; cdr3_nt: TGTGCCAGCAGTGAGGACGAGAACGAGCAGTACTTC; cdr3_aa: CASSEDENEQYF
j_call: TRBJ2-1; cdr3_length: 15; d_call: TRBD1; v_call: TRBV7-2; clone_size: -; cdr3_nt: TGTGCCAGCAGCTTCCGACAGGGTGTTTACAATGAGCGGTTCTTC; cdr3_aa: CASSFRQGVYNERFF
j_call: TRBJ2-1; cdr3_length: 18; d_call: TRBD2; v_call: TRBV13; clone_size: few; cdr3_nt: TGTGCCAGCAGCTTAGGGCTAGCGGGCCTTGACCTGAACAATGAGCAGTTCTTC; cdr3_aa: CASSLGLAGLDLNNEQFF
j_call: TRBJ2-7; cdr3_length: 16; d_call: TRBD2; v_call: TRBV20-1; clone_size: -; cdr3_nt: TGCAGTGCTGCGACTAGCGGGGGGCTAAGCTCCTACGAGCAGTACTTC; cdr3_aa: CSAATSGGLSSYEQYF
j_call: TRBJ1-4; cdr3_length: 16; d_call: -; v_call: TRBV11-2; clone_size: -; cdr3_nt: TGTGCCAGCAGTCCCTCGGGGGCGCGAACTAATGAAAAACTGTTTTTT; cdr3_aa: CASSPSGARTNEKLFF
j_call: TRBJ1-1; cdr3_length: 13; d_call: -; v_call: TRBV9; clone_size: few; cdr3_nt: TGTGCCAGCAGCGGAGATCCTGGGCCTGAAGCTTTCTTT; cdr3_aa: CASSGDPGPEAFF
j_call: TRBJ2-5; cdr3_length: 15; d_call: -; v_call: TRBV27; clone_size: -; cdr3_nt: TGTGCCAGCAGTTTGGCCCTAGTGGCGATCAATGAGCAGTACTTC; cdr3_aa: CASSLALVAINEQYF
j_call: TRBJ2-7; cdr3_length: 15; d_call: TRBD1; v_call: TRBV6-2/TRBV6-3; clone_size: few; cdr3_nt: TGTGCCAGCAGTCCACCCGGGACAGGTTCCTACGAGCAGTACTTC; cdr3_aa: CASSPPGTGSYEQYF
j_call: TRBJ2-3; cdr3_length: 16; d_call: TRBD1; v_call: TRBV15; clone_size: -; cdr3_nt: TGTGCCACTAGTACCGACCCGGGACAGAGCACAGATACGCAGTATTTT; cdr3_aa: CATSTDPGQSTDTQYF
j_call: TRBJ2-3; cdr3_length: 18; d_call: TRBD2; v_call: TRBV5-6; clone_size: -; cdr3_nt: TGTGCCAGCAGCTTGGCCTGGGGGAGGGCCTCCACCACAGATACGCAGTATTTT; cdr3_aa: CASSLAWGRASTTDTQYF
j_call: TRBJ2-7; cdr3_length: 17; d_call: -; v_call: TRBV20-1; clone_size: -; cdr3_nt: TGCAGTGCTAGACCCCCTGGAGGGAGGGGGCCGTCCTACGAGCAGTACTTC; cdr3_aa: CSARPPGGRGPSYEQYF
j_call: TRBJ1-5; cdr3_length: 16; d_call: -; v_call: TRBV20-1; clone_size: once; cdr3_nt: TGCAGTGCTATAAACAGCGAGGGTCCTAGCAATCAGCCCCAGCATTTT; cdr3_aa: CSAINSEGPSNQPQHF
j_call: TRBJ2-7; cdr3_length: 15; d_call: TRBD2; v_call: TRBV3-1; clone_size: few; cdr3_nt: TGTGCCAGCAGCCAAGCCCTAGCGGACCCCTACGAGCAGTACTTC; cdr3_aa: CASSQALADPYEQYF
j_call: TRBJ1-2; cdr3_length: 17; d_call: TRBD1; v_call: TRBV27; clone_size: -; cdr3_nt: TGTGCCAGCAGTTTCGGGACAGGGGATTTAAGTGACTATGGCTACACCTTC; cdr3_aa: CASSFGTGDLSDYGYTF
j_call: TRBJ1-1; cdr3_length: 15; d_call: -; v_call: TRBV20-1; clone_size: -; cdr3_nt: TGCAGTGCTAGAGATGGACCGTTTTTGAACACTGAAGCTTTCTTT; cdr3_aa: CSARDGPFLNTEAFF
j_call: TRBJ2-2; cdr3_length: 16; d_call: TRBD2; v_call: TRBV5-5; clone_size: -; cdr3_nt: TGTGCCAGCAGCGACCCTAGCGGGAAGGGCACCGGGGAGCTGTTTTTT; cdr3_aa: CASSDPSGKGTGELFF
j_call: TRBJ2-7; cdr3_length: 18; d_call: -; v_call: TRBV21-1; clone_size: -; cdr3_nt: TGTGCCAGCAGCAAAATGGGGCAACGACAGGGACGGGGTGACGAGCAGTACTTC; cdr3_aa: CASSKMGQRQGRGDEQYF
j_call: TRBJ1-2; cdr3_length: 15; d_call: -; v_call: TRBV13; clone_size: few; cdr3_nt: TGTGCCAGCAGCTTAGGGGGACCGACCAACTATGGCTACACCTTC; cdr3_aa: CASSLGGPTNYGYTF
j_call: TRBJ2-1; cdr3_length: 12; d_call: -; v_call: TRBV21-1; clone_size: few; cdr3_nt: TGTGCCAGCAGGTTTATCTACAATGAGCAGTTCTTC; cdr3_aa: CASRFIYNEQFF
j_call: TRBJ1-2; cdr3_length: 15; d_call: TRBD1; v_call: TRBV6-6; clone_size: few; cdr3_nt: TGTGCCAGCAGAGACAGGGGAATGGCTTTCGGAGGCTACACCTTC; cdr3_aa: CASRDRGMAFGGYTF
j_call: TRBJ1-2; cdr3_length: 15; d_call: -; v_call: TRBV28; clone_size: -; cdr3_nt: TGTGCCAGCAGCACAGACAGGTTATTTAACTATGGCTACACCTTC; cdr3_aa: CASSTDRLFNYGYTF
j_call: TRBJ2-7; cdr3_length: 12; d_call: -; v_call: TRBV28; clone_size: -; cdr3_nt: TGTGCCAGCAGTGTCCGACAAAGAGAGCAGTACTTC; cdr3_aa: CASSVRQREQYF
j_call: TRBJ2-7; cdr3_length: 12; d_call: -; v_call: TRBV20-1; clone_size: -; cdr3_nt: TGCAGGGCTCTGAATGACGGGGACGAGCAGTACTTC; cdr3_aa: CRALNDGDEQYF
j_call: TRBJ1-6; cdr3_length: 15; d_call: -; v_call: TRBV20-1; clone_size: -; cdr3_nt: TGCAGTGCTAGTATACCGGGCCAAGATAATTCACCCCTCCACTTT; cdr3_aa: CSASIPGQDNSPLHF
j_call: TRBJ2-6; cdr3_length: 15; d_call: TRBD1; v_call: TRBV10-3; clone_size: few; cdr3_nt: TGTGCCATCAGCCCGGACAGGGGGCTTGCCAACGTCCTGACTTTC; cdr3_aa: CAISPDRGLANVLTF
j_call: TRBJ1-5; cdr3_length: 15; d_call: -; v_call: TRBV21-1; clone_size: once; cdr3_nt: TGTGCCAGCACCCACAGGGGAGTGATATGTCAGCCCCAGCATTTT; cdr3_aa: CASTHRGVICQPQHF
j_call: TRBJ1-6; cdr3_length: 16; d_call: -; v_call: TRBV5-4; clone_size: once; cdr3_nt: TGTGCCAGCAGCTTGGGGACGGAAATCTATAATTCACCCCTCCACTTT; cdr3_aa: CASSLGTEIYNSPLHF
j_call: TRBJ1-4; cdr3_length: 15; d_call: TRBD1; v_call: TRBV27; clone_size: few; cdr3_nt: TGTGCCAGCAGTGACAGGGAGGCCCTTAATGAAAAACTGTTTTTT; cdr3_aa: CASSDREALNEKLFF
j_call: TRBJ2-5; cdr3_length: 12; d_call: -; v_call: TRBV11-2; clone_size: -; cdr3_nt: TGTGCCAGCAGCTTACTTTGGGAGACCCAGTACTTC; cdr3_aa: CASSLLWETQYF
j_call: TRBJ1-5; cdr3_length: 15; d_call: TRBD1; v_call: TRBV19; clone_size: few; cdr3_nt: TGTGCCAGTACCCTTACCGACAGGGGAGGTCAGCCCCAGCATTTT; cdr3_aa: CASTLTDRGGQPQHF
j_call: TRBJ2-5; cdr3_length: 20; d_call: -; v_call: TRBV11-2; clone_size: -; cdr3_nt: TGTGCCAGCAGCTTAGATCCCCCTCGGTCGGGTGGCGGGGGCGGGAAGACCCAGTACTTC; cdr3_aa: CASSLDPPRSGGGGGKTQYF
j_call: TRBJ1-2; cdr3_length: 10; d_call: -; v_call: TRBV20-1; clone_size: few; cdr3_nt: TGCAGTGCAGGGGACGGTGGCTACACCTTC; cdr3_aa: CSAGDGGYTF
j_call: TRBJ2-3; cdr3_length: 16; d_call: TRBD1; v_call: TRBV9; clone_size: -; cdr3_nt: TGTGCCAGCAGCCCGCGAGACAGGGGTCTAACGGATACGCAGTATTTT; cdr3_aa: CASSPRDRGLTDTQYF